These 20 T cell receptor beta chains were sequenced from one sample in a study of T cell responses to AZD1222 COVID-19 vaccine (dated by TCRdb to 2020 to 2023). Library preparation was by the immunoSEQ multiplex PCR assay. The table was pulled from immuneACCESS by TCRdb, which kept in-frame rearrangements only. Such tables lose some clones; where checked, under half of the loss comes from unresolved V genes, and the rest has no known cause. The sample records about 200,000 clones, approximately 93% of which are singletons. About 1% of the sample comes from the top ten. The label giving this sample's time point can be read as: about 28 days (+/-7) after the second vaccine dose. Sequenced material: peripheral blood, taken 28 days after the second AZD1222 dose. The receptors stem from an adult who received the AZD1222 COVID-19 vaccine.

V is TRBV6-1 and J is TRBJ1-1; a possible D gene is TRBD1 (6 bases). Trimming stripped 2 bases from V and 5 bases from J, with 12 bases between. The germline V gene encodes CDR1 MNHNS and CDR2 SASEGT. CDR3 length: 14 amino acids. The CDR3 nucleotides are TGTGCCAGCAGTGAATTCGGGGGCCGGACTGAAGCTTTCTTT. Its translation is CASSEFGGRTEAFF.

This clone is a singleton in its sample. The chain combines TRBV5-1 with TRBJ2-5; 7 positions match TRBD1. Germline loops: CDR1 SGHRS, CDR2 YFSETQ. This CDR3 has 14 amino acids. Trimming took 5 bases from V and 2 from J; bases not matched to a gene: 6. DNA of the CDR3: TGCGCCAGCAGTTCAGGGACAGCGCAAGAGACCCAGTACTTC. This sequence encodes CASSSGTAQETQYF.

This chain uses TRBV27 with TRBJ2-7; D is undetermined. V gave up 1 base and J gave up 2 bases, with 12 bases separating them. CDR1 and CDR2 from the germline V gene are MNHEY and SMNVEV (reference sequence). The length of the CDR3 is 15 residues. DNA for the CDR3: TGTGCCAGCAGTTTATTTTCCCGTGGACCCTACGAGCAGTACTTC. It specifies CASSLFSRGPYEQYF.

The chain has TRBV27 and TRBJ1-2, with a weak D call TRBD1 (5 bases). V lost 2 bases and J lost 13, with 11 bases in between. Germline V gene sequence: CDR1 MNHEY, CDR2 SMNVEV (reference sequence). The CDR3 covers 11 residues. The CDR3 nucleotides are TGTGCCAGCAGTTTAGGTGGGGCCACCACCTTC. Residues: CASSLGGATTF.

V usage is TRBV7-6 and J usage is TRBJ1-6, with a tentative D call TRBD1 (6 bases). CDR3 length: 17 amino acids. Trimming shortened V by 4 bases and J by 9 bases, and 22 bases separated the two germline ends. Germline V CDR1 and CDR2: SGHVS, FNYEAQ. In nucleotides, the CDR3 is TGTGCCAGCAGCTACAGTTCAGGGGCCGGTTTAGGTTCACCCCTCCACTTT. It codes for CASSYSSGAGLGSPLHF.

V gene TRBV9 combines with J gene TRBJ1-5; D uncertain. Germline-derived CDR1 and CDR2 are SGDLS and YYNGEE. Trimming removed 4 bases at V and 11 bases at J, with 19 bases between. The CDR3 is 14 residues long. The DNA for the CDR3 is TGTGCCAGCAGCCCCACTGAGTGGGAGGTAGCCCAGCATTTT. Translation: CASSPTEWEVAQHF.

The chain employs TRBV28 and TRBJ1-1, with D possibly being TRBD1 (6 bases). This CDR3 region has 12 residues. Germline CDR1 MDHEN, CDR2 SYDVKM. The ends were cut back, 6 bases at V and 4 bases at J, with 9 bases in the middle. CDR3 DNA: TGTGCCAGCAGCACAGGGCCCACTGAAGCTTTCTTT. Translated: CASSTGPTEAFF.

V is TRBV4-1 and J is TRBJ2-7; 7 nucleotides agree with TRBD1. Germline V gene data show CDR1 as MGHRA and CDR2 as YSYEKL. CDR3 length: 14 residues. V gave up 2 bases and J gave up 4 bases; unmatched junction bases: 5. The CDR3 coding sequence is TGCGCCAGCAGCCAAAGCCAGGGGGTGTACGAGCAGTACTTC. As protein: CASSQSQGVYEQYF.

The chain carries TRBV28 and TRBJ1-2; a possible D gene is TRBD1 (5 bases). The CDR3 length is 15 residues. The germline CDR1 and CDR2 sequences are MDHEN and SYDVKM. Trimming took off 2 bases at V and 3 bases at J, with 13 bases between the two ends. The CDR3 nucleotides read TGTGCCAGCAGTTTAAATGACAGAACGTACTATGGCTACACCTTC. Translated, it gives CASSLNDRTYYGYTF.

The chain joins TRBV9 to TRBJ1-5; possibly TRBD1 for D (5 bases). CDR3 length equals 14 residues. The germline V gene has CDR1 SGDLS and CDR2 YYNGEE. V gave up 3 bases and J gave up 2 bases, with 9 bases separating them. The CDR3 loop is CASSGDGGNQPQHF. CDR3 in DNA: TGTGCCAGCAGCGGGGACGGTGGCAATCAGCCCCAGCATTTT.

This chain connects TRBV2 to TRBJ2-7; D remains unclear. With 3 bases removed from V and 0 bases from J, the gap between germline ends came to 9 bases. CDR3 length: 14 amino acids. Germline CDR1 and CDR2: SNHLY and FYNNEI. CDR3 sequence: CASSDTGLSYEQYF. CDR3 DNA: TGTGCCAGCAGTGATACGGGTCTCTCCTACGAGCAGTACTTC. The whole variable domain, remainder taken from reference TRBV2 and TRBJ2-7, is EPEVTQTPSHQVTQMGQEVILRCVPISNHLYFYWYRQILGQKVEFLVSFYNNEISEKSEIFDDQFSVERPDGSNFTLKIRSTKLEDSAMYFCASSDTGLSYEQYFGPGTRLTVT.

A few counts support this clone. CDR3: CSASQGARAQHF. CDR3 nucleotide sequence: TGCAGTGCTAGTCAGGGGGCGAGGGCCCAGCATTTT. The chain recombines TRBV20-1 with TRBJ1-5, with 8 bases aligning to TRBD1. The trim removed 3 bases at V and 11 bases at J, leaving 6 bases unmatched. The CDR3 extends over 12 amino acids. Germline-derived CDR1 and CDR2 are DFQATT and SNEGSKA (reference sequence).

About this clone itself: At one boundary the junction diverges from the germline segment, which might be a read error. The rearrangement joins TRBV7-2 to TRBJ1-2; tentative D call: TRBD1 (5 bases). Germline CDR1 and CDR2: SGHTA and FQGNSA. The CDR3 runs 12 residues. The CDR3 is CASSLEVGGASF. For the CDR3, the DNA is TGTGCCAGCAGCTTAGAAGTTGGTGGGGCTTCCTTC.

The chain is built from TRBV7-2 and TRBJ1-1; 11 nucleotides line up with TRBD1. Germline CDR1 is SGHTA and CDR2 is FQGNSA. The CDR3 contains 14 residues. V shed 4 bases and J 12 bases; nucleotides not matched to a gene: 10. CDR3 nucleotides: TGTGCCAGCAGCTCCGCCGGGACAGGGGGTAGCTCTTTCTTT. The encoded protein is CASSSAGTGGSSFF.

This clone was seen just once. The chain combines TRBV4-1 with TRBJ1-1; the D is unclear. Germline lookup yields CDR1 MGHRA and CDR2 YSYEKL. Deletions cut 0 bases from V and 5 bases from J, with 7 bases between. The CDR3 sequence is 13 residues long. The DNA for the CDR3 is TGCGCCAGCAGCCAAGAGGGGAGAACTGAAGCTTTCTTT. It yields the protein CASSQEGRTEAFF.

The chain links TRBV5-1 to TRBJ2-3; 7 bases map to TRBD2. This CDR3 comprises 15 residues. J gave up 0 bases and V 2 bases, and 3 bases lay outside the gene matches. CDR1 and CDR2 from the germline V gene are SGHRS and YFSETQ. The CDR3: CASSFRGGSTDTQYF. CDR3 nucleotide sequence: TGCGCCAGCAGCTTCCGCGGGGGAAGCACAGATACGCAGTATTTT.

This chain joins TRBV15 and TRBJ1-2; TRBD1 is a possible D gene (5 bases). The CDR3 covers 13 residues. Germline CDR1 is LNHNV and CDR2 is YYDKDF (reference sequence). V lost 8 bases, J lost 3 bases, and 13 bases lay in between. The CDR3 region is CATGAWGDYGYTF. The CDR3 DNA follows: TGTGCCACCGGCGCGTGGGGGGACTATGGCTACACCTTC. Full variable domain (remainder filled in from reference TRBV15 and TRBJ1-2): DAMVIQNPRYQVTQFGKPVTLSCSQTLNHNVMYWYQQKSSQAPKLLFHYYDKDFNNEADTPDNFQSRRPNTSFCFLDIRSPGLGDTAMYLCATGAWGDYGYTFGSGTRLTVV.

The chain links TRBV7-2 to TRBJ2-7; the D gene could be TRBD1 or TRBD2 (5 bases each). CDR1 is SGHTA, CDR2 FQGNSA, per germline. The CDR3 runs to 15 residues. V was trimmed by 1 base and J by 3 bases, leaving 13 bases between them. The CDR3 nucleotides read TGTGCCAGCAGCTTAGAACTAGGGCAGGGCTACGAGCAGTACTTC. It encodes CASSLELGQGYEQYF.

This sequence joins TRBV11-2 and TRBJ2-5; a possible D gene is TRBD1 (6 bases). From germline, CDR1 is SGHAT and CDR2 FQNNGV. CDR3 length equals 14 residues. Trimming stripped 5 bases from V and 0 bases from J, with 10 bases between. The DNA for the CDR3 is TGTGCCAGCAGCGCCGGACAGTACCAAGAGACCCAGTACTTC. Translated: CASSAGQYQETQYF. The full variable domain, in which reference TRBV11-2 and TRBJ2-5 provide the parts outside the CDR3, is EAGVAQSPRYKIIEKRQSVAFWCNPISGHATLYWYQQILGQGPKLLIQFQNNGVVDDSQLPKDRFSAERLKGVDSTLKIQPAKLEDSAVYLCASSAGQYQETQYFGPGTRLLVL.

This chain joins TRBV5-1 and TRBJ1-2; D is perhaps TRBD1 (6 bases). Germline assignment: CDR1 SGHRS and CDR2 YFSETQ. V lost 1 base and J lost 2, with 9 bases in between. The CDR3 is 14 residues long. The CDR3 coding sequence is TGCGCCAGCAGCTTGCTTACAGGGAACTATGGCTACACCTTC. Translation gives CASSLLTGNYGYTF.